These 8 T cell receptor beta chains came from one sample sequenced in a study of blood T cell repertoires in COVID-19. Assay: immunoSEQ multiplex PCR; the TCRdb copy retains only in-frame clones and omits some. The table lists tens of thousands of clones, 75% to 85% of them singletons. The sequenced material came from peripheral blood. These receptor sequences come from a man aged 55-75 years with COVID-19, enrolled during active disease.

CDR3 protein: CASSHQTGVWYEQYF. For the CDR3, the DNA is TGTGCCAGCAGCCACCAGACAGGGGTCTGGTACGAGCAGTACTTC. The gene calls are TRBV3-1 (or the pseudogene TRBV3-2) and TRBJ2-7; 8 bases are a match to TRBD1. J lost 4 bases, V lost 3 bases, and 8 bases had no gene match. The V gene's germline CDR1 is LGHDT and CDR2 YNNKEL (reference sequence). The CDR3 covers 15 residues.

This chain uses TRBV5-1 with TRBJ1-5; 8 bases align to TRBD1. V lost 0 bases, J lost 0 bases, and 11 bases stayed unmatched. Germline CDR1 and CDR2: SGHRS and YFSETQ. The CDR3 runs 19 residues. The CDR3 loop is CASSLGDRSMNLSNQPQHF. As DNA, the CDR3 is TGCGCCAGCAGCTTGGGGGACAGGTCCATGAATCTTAGCAATCAGCCCCAGCATTTT.

This clone has only one observation. The chain is built from TRBV7-2 and TRBJ1-5; the D gene is possibly TRBD1 (5 bases). The V and J ends lost 1 base and 5 bases respectively, with 21 bases between them. The length of the CDR3 is 18 residues. Per the germline V gene, CDR1 is SGHTA and CDR2 is FQGNSA. In DNA form, the CDR3 reads TGTGCCAGCAGCTTAGGAGGGACGGGCAGATTAGCGGATCAGCCCCAGCATTTT. This sequence encodes CASSLGGTGRLADQPQHF.

This chain joins TRBV3-1 (or the pseudogene TRBV3-2) and TRBJ2-1; TRBD1 matches at 8 bases. Trimming removed 4 bases from V and 9 bases from J; junction bases left unmatched: 2. The CDR3 is made up of 12 amino acids. CDR1 is LGHDT and CDR2 is YNNKEL in the germline V gene (reference sequence). Here the CDR3 reads CASSRTGFEQFF. CDR3 nucleotide sequence: TGTGCCAGCAGCCGGACAGGGTTTGAGCAGTTCTTC.

The chain joins TRBV9 to TRBJ1-1; unclear D gene. Germline values: CDR1 SGDLS, CDR2 YYNGEE. Trimming left V 4 bases short and J 0 bases short, with 13 bases between. The CDR3 totals 15 residues. CDR3 sequence (DNA): TGTGCCAGCAGCTCCTATTTCGGGGTGAACACTGAAGCTTTCTTT. Its protein is CASSSYFGVNTEAFF.

The J gene is TRBJ1-2, the V gene TRBV29-1; 7 bases match TRBD1. This CDR3 is 13 amino acids long. In germline, CDR1 is SQVTM, CDR2 ANQGSEA. Losses at the gene ends were 6 bases for V and 4 bases for J; bases not matched to a gene: 8. The CDR3 spells CSVPGRTGYGYTF. Here the CDR3 DNA reads TGCAGCGTCCCAGGAAGGACAGGCTATGGCTACACCTTC. The full variable domain, with the rest looked up from reference TRBV29-1 and TRBJ1-2, is SAVISQKPSRDICQRGTSLTIQCQVDSQVTMMFWYRQQPGQSLTLIATANQGSEATYESGFVIDKFPISRPNLTFSTLTVSNMSPEDSSIYLCSVPGRTGYGYTFGSGTRLTVV.

In the case of this clone: Relative to the germline gene, one junction end is altered; a read error may explain this. This chain uses TRBV7-7 with TRBJ2-5, with 7 bases lining up with TRBD2. The CDR3 spans 15 residues. Per germline, CDR1 SSHAT and CDR2 FNYEAQ (reference sequence). The CDR3 DNA reads as TGTGCTAGCAGCTTCCAGCGGGGTTCCCAAGAGACCCAGTACTTC. This translates into CASSFQRGSQETQYF.

The chain carries TRBV7-9 and TRBJ2-7, with 9 bases identical to TRBD2. Germline loops: CDR1 SEHNR, CDR2 FQNEAQ (reference sequence). V lost 3 bases and J lost 4; bases outside the gene matches: 10. This CDR3 has 16 residues. In nucleotides, the CDR3 is TGTGCCAGCAGCTTGCCGCGGGGGGGCACGGGATACGAGCAGTACTTC. Translated: CASSLPRGGTGYEQYF.